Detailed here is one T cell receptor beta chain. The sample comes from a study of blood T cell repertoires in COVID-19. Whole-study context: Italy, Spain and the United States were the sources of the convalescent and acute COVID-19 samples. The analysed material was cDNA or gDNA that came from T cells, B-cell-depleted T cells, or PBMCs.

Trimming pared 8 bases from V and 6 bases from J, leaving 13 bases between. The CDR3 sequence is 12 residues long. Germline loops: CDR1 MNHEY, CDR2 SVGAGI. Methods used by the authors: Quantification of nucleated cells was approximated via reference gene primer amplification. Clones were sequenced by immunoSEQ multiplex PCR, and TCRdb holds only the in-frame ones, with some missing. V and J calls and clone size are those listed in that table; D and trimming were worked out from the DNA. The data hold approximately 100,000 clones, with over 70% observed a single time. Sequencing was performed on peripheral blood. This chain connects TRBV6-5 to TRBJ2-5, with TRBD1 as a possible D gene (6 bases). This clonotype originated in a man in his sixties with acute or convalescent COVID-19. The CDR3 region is CASRSQGQTQYF. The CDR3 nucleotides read TGTGCCAGCCGATCACAGGGCCAGACCCAGTACTTC.